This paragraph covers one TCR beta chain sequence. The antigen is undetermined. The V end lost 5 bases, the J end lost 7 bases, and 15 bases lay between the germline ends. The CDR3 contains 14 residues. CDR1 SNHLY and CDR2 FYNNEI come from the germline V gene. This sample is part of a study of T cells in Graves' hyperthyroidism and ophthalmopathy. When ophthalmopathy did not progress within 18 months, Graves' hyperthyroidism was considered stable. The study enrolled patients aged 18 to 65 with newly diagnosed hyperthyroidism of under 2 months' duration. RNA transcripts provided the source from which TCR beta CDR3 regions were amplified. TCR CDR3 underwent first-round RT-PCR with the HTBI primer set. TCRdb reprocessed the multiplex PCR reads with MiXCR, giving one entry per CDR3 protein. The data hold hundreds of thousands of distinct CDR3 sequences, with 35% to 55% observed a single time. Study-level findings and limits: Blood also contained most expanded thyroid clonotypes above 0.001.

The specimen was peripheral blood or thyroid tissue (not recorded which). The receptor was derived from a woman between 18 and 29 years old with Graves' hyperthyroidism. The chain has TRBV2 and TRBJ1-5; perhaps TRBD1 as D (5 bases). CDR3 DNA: TGTGCCAGCAGTTCCCAGGGACCAGTCCAGCCCCAGCATTTT. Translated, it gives CASSSQGPVQPQHF.